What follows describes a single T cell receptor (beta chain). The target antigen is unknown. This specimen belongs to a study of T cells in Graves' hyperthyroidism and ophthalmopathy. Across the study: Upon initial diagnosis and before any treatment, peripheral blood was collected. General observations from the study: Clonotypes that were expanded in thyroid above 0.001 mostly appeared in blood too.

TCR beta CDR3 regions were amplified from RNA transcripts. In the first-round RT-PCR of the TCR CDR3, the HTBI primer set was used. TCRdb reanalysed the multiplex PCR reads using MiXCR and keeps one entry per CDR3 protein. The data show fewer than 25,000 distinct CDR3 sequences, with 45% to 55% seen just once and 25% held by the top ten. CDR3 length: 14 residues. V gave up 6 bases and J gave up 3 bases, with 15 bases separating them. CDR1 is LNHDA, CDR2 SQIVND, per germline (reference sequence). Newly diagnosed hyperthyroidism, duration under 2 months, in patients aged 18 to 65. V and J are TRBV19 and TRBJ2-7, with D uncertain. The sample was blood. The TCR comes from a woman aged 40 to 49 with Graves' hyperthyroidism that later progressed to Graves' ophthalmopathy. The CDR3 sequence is CASSLGGTYYEQYF. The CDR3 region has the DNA TGTGCCAGTAGCTTGGGCGGAACCTACTACGAGCAGTACTTC.